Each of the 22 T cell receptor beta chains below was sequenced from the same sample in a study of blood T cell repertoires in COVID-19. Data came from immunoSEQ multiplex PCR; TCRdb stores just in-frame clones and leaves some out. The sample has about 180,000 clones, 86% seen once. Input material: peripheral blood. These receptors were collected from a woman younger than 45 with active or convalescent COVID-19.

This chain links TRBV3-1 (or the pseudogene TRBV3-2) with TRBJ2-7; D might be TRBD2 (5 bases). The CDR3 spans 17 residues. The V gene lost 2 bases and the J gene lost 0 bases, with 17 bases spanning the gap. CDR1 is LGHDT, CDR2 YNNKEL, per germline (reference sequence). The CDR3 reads CASSQSYHPRASYEQYF. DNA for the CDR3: TGTGCCAGCAGCCAATCCTACCATCCGCGGGCCTCCTACGAGCAGTACTTC.

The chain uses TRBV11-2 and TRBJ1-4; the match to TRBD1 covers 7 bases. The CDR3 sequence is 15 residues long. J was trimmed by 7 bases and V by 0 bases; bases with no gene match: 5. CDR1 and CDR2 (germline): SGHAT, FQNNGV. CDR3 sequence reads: CASSLERGLVEKLFF. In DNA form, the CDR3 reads TGTGCCAGCAGCTTAGAAAGGGGGCTGGTTGAAAAACTGTTTTTT.

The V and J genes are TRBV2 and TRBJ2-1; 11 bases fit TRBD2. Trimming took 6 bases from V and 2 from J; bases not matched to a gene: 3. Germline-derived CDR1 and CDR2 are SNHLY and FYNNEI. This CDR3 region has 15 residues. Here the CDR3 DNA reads TGTGCCAGCAGACTAGCGGGAGCCCCCTACAATGAGCAGTTCTTC. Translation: CASRLAGAPYNEQFF.

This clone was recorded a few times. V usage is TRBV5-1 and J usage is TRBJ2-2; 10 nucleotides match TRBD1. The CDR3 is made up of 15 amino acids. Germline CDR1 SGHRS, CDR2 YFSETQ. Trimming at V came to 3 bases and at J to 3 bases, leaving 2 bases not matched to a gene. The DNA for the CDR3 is TGCGCCAGCAGCTGGGACAGGGGTGACACCGGGGAGCTGTTTTTT. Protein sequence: CASSWDRGDTGELFF.

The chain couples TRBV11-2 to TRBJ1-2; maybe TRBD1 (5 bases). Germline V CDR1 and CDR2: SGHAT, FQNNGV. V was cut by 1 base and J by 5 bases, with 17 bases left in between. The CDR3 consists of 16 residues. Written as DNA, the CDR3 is TGTGCCAGCAGCTTAGTCGGCGGCAGGGCGGCGTATGGCTACACCTTC. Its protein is CASSLVGGRAAYGYTF. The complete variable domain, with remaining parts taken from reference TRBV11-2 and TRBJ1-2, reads EAGVAQSPRYKIIEKRQSVAFWCNPISGHATLYWYQQILGQGPKLLIQFQNNGVVDDSQLPKDRFSAERLKGVDSTLKIQPAKLEDSAVYLCASSLVGGRAAYGYTFGSGTRLTVV.

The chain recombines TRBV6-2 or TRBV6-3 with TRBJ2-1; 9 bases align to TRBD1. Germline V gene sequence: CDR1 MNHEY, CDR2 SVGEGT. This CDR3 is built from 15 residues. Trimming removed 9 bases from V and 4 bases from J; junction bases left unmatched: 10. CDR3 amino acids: CASSFRDRDYNEQFF. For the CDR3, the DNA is TGTGCCAGTAGCTTCCGGGACAGGGATTACAATGAGCAGTTCTTC.

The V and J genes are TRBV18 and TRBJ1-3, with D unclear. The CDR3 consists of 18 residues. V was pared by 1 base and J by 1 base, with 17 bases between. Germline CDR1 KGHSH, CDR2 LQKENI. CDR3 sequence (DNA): TGTGCCAGCTCACCACGGGTGGAGGAAACTTTATCTGGAAACACCATATATTTT. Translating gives CASSPRVEETLSGNTIYF.

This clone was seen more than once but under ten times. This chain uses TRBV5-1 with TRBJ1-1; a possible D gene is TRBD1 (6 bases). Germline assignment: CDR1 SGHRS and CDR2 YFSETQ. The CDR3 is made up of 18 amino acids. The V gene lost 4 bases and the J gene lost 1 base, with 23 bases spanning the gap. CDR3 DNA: TGCGCCAGCAGCCTTTACCGGACAGAAAGTGGGGGGAACACTGAAGCTTTCTTT. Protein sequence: CASSLYRTESGGNTEAFF.

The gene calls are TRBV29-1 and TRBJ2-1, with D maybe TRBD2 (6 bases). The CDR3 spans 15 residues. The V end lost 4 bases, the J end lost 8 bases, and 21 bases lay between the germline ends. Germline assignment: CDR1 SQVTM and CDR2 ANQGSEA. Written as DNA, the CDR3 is TGCAGCGTTGGTCCGGGAGAAGGGGATCGGGATGAGCAGTTCTTC. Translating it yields CSVGPGEGDRDEQFF.

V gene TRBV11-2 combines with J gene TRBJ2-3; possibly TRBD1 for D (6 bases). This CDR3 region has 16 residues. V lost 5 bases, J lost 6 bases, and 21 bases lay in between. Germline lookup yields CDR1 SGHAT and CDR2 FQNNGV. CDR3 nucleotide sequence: TGTGCCAGCAGCAAAAGTAATACAGGGTACTGGGATACGCAGTATTTT. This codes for CASSKSNTGYWDTQYF.

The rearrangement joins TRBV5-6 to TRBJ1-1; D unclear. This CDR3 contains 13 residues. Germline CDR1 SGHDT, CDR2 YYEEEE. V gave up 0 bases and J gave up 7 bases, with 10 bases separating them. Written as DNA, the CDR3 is TGTGCCAGCAGCTTGGACAGACCGAATGAAGCTTTCTTT. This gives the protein CASSLDRPNEAFF.

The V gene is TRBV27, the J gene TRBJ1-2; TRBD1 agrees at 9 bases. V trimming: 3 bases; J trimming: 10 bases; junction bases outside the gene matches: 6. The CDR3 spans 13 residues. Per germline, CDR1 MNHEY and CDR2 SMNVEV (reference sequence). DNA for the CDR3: TGTGCCAGCAGTTTCACTCGACAGGGGGACTACACCTTC. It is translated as CASSFTRQGDYTF.

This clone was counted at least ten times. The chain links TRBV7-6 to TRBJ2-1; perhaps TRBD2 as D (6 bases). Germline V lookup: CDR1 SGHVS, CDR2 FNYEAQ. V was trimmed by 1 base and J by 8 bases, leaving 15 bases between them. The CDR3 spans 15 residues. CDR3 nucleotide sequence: TGTGCCAGCAGCTTAGGAGGCGGAGGGTGGGATGAGCAGTTCTTC. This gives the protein CASSLGGGGWDEQFF.

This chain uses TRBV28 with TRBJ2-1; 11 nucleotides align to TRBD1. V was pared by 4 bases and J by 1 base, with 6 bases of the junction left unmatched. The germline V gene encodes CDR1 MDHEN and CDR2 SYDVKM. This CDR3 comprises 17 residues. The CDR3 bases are TGTGCCAGCAGTTCCACCGGGACAGGGGGTTCCTACAATGAGCAGTTCTTC. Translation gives CASSSTGTGGSYNEQFF.

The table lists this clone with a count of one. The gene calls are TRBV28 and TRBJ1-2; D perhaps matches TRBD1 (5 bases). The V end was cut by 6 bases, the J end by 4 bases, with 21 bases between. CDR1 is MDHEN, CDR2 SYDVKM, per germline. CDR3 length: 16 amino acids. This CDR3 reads CASRKKNRPVVYGYTF. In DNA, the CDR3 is TGTGCCAGCAGGAAAAAGAACAGGCCAGTTGTCTATGGCTACACCTTC.

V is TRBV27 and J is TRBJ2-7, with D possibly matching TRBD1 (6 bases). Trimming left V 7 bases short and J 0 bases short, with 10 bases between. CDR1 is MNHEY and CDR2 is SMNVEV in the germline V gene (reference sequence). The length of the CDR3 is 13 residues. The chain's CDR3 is CASKGQFSYEQYF. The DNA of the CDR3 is TGTGCCAGCAAAGGACAGTTCTCCTACGAGCAGTACTTC.

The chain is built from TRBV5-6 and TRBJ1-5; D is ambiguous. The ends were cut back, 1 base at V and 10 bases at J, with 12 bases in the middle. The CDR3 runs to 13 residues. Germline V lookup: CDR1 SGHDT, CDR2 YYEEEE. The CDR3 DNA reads TGTGCCAGCAGCTTGAACCCTGCGGATCCCCAGCATTTT. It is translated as CASSLNPADPQHF.

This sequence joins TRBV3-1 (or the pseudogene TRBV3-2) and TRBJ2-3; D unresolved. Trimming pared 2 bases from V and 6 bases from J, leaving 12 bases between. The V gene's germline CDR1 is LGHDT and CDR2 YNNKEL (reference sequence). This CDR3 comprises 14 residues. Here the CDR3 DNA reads TGTGCCAGCAGCCAAAAATGGATCGGGGATACGCAGTATTTT. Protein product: CASSQKWIGDTQYF.

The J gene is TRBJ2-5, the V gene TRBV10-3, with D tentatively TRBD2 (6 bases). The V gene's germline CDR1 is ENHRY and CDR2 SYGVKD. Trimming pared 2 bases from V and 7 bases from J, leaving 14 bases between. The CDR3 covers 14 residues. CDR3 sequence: CAISEGTGGGTQYF. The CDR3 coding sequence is TGTGCCATCAGTGAGGGAACCGGGGGTGGGACCCAGTACTTC.

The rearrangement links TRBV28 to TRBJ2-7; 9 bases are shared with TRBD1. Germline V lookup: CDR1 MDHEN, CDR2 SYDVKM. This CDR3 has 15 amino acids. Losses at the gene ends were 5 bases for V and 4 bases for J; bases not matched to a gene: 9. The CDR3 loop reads CASSKLGQGKYEQYF. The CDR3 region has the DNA TGTGCCAGCAGTAAACTTGGACAGGGGAAATACGAGCAGTACTTC.

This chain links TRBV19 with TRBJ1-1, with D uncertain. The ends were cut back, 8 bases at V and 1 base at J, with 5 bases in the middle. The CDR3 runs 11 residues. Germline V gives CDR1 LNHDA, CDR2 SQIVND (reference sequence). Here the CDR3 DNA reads TGTGCCAGTGCGGGGAACACTGAAGCTTTCTTT. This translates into CASAGNTEAFF.

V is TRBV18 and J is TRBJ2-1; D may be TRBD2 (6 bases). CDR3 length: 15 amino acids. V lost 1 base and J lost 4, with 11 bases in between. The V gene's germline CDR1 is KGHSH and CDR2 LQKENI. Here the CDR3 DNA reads TGTGCCAGCTCACCACTTAGCGGATCTTACAATGAGCAGTTCTTC. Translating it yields CASSPLSGSYNEQFF.